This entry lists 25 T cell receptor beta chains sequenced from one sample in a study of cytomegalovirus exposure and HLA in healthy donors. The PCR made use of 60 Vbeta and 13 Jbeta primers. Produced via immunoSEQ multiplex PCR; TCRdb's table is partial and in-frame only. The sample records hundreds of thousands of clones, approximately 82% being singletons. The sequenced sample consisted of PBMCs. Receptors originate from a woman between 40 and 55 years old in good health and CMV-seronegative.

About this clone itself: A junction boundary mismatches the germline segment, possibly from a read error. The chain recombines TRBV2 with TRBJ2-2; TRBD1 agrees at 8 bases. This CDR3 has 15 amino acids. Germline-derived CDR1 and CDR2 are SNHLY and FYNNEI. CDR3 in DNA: TGTGCCAGCAGTCTGGACAGGGCGAACACCGGGGAGCTGCTTTTT. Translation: CASSLDRANTGELLF. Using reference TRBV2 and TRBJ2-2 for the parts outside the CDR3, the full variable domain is EPEVTQTPSHQVTQMGQEVILRCVPISNHLYFYWYRQILGQKVEFLVSFYNNEISEKSEIFDDQFSVERPDGSNFTLKIRSTKLEDSAMYFCASSLDRANTGELLFGEGSRLTVL.

The CDR3 region has the DNA TGCGCCAGCAAAGGGGCAGGGATAGTCCCGAACACTGAAGCTTTCTTT. Translated: CASKGAGIVPNTEAFF. The chain employs TRBV5-1 and TRBJ1-1, with a tentative D call TRBD1 (5 bases). The CDR3 contains 16 residues. CDR1 is SGHRS, CDR2 YFSETQ, per germline. The V end was cut by 6 bases, the J end by 1 base, with 19 bases between.

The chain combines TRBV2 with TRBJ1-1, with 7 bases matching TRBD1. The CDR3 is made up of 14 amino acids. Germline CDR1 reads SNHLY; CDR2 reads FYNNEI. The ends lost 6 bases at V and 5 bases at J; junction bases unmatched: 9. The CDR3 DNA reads TGTGCCAGCAGGGCCACAGGGGCCTGGACTGAAGCTTTCTTT. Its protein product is CASRATGAWTEAFF.

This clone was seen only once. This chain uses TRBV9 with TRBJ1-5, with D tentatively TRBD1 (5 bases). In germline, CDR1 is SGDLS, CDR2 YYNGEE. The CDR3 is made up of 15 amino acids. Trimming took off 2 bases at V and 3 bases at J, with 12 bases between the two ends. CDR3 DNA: TGTGCCAGCAGCGTCCTCGGGGGGGTCAATCAGCCCCAGCATTTT. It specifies CASSVLGGVNQPQHF.

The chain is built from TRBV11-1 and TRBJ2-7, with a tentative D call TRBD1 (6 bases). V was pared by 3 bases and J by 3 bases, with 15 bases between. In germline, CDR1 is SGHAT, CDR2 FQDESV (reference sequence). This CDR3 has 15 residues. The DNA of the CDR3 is TGTGCCAGCAGCTTGACAGGTAATCTGGACTACGAGCAGTACTTC. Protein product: CASSLTGNLDYEQYF. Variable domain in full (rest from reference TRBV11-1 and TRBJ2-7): EAEVAQSPRYKITEKSQAVAFWCDPISGHATLYWYRQILGQGPELLVQFQDESVVDDSQLPKDRFSAERLKGVDSTLKIQPAELGDSAMYLCASSLTGNLDYEQYFGPGTRLTVT.

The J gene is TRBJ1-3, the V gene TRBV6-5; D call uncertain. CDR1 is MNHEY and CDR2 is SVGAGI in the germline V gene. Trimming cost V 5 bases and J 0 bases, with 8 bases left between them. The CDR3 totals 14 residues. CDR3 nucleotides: TGTGCCAGCAGTGCTGTGAGCTCTGGAAACACCATATATTTT. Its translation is CASSAVSSGNTIYF.

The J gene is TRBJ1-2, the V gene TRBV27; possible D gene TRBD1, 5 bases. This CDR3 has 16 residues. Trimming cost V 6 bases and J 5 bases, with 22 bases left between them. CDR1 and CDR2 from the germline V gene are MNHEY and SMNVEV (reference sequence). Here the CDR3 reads CASSRSQFGARYGYTF. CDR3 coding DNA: TGTGCCAGCAGCCGATCACAGTTTGGGGCTCGATATGGCTACACCTTC.

Here the CDR3 DNA reads TGTGCCAGCAGCTTGTGGACAGGCTCAGGGACAGGGGAGCTGTTTTTT. Translation gives CASSLWTGSGTGELFF. The chain is built from TRBV5-4 and TRBJ2-2; 7 bases agree with TRBD1. This CDR3 has 16 amino acids. Germline values: CDR1 SGHNT, CDR2 YYREEE (reference sequence). V was clipped by 1 base and J by 8 bases; unmatched bases: 11.

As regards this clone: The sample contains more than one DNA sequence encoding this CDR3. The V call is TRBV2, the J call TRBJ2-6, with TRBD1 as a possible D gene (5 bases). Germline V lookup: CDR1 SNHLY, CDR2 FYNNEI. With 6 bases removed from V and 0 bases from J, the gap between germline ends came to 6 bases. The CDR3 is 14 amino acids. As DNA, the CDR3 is TGTGCCAGCAGCGACAGCTCTGGGGCCAACGTCCTGACTTTC. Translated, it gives CASSDSSGANVLTF.

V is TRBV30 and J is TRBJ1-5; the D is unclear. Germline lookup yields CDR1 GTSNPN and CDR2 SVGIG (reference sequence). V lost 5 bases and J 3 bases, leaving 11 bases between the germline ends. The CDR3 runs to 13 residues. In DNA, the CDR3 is TGTGCCTGGGCGGCCCCGACCAATCAGCCCCAGCATTTT. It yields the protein CAWAAPTNQPQHF.

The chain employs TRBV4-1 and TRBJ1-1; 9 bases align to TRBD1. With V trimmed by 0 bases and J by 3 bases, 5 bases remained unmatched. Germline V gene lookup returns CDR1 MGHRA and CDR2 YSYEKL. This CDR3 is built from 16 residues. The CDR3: CASSQDENRGHTEAFF. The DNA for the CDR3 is TGCGCCAGCAGCCAAGATGAGAACAGGGGGCACACTGAAGCTTTCTTT.

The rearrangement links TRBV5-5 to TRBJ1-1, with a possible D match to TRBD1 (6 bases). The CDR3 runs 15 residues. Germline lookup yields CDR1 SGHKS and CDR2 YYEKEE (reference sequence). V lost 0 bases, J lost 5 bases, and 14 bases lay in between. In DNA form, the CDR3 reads TGTGCCAGCAGCTTGGGGGGGCGCTTGCTAACTGAAGCTTTCTTT. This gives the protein CASSLGGRLLTEAFF. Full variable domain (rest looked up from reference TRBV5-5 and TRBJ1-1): DAGVTQSPTHLIKTRGQQVTLRCSPISGHKSVSWYQQVLGQGPQFIFQYYEKEERGRGNFPDRFSARQFPNYSSELNVNALLLGDSALYLCASSLGGRLLTEAFFGQGTRLTVV.

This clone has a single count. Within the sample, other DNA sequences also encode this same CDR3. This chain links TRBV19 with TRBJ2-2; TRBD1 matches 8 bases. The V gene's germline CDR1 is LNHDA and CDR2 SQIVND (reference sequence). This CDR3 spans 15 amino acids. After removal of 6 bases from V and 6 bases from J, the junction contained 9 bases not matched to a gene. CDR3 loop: CASSTDRVGAGELFF. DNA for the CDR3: TGTGCCAGTAGCACGGACAGGGTAGGAGCCGGGGAGCTGTTTTTT.

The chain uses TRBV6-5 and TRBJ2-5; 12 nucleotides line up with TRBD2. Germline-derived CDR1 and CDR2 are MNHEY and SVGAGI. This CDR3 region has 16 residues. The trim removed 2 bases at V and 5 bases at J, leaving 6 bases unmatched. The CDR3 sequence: CASSYRGLAGRETQYF. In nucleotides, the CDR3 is TGTGCCAGCAGTTACCGTGGACTAGCGGGGAGGGAGACCCAGTACTTC.

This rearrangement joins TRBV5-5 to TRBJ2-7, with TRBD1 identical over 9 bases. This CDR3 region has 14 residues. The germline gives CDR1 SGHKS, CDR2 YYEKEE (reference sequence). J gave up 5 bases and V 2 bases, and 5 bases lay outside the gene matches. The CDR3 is CASSLQGAEDEQYF. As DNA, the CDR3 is TGTGCCAGCAGCTTACAGGGGGCGGAGGACGAGCAGTACTTC.

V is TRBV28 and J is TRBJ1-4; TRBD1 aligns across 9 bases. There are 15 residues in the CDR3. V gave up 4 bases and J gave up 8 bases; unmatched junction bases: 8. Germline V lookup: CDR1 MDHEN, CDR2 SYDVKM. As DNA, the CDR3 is TGTGCCAGCAGTTCTTTGACAGGGGGACGGGAAAAACTGTTTTTT. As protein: CASSSLTGGREKLFF.

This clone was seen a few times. The CDR3 loop reads CASSEITGELFF. CDR3 sequence (DNA): TGTGCCAGCTCCGAGATTACCGGGGAGCTGTTTTTT. The genes are TRBV28 and TRBJ2-2; D not resolved. CDR1 is MDHEN and CDR2 is SYDVKM in the germline V gene. There are 12 residues in the CDR3. V was clipped by 8 bases and J by 5 bases, with 9 bases between them.

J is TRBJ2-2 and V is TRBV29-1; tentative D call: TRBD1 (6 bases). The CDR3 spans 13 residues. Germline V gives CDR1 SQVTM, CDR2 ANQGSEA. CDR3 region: CTANNRVTGELFF. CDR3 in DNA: TGCACTGCCAACAACAGGGTTACCGGGGAGCTGTTTTTT.

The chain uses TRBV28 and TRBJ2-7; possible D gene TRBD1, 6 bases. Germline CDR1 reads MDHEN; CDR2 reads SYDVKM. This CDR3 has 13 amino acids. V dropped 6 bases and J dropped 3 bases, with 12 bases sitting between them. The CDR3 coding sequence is TGTGCCAGCAGAATCGGACAGAACTACGAGCAGTACTTC. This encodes CASRIGQNYEQYF.

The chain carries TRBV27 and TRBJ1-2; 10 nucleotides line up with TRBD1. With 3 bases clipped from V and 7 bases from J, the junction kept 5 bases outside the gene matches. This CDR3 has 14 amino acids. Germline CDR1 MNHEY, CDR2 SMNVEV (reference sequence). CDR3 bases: TGTGCCAGCAGTTTCTCCGGACAGGGGGGTGGCTACACCTTC. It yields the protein CASSFSGQGGGYTF.

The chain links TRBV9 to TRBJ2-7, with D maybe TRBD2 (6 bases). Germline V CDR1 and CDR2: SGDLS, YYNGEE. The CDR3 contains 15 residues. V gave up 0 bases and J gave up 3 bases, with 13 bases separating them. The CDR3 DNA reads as TGTGCCAGCAGCGTAGAGGCAGGACTACTCTACGAGCAGTACTTC. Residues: CASSVEAGLLYEQYF. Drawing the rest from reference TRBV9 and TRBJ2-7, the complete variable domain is DSGVTQTPKHLITATGQRVTLRCSPRSGDLSVYWYQQSLDQGLQFLIQYYNGEERAKGNILERFSAQQFPDLHSELNLSSLELGDSALYFCASSVEAGLLYEQYFGPGTRLTVT.

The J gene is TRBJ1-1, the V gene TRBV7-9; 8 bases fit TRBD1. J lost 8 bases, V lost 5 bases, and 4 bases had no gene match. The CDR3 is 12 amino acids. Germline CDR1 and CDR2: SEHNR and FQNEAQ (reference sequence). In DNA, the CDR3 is TGTGCCAGCAGCCCGACAGGGGAAGAAGCTTTCTTT. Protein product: CASSPTGEEAFF.

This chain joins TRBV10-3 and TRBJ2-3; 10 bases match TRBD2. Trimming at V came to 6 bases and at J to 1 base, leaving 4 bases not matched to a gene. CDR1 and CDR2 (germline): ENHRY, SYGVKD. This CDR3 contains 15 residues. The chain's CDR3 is CAIRTLAGGTDTQYF. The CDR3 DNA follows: TGTGCCATCAGAACTCTAGCGGGGGGCACAGATACGCAGTATTTT.

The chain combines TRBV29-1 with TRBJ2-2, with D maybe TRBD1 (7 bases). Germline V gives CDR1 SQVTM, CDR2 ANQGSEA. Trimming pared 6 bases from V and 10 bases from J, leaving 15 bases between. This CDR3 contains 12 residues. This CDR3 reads CSVEQGEEELFF. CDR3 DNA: TGCAGCGTCGAGCAGGGGGAGGAGGAGCTGTTTTTT.

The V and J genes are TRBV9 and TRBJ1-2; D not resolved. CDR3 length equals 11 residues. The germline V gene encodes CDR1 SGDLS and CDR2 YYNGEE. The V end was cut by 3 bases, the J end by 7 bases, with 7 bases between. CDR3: CASSAPGGYTF. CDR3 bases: TGTGCCAGCAGCGCCCCAGGTGGCTACACCTTC.